This TCR beta chain derives from a study of cytomegalovirus exposure and HLA in healthy donors. Broader study findings: Both high specificity and high sensitivity reportedly marked the classifier's diagnosis of cytomegalovirus status.

The PCR made use of 60 Vbeta and 13 Jbeta primers. Profiled with immunoSEQ multiplex PCR; TCRdb holds only in-frame clones, not every one. The table records 60,000 to 90,000 clones, 60% to 70% of them present only once. Germline CDR1 is PRHDT and CDR2 is FYEKMQ (reference sequence). This CDR3 is 16 amino acids long. Deletions cut 1 base from V and 4 bases from J, with 17 bases between. Of note for this clone: What it binds is unknown.

What was sequenced was PBMCs. The chain uses TRBV13 and TRBJ2-7; weak D call: TRBD1 (6 bases). The receptor was isolated from a middle-aged man in good health and CMV-seropositive. The CDR3, as DNA: TGTGCCAGCAGCTTAGACTCGGGCAGGGGAGAATACGAGCAGTACTTC. This gives the protein CASSLDSGRGEYEQYF.